This TCR beta chain was sequenced during a study of cytomegalovirus exposure and HLA in healthy donors. Study-wide results and caveats: Confirmation was obtained in vitro that a few CMV-associated chains are specific for CMV antigens. In a later analysis, CMV-associated beta chains were mostly HLA-associated, it appeared.

PCR involved 60 Vbeta and 13 Jbeta primers. How the authors handled the data: In a later analysis, the count reached 75 million to 90 million unique TCR beta chains, with 10 million to 14 million shared. The repertoire was sequenced with immunoSEQ multiplex PCR; TCRdb's copy has only in-frame clones and lacks some. D and trimming come from the DNA, and the V and J calls and clone size come from that table. The top ten hold roughly 0.26% of the sample, which has 200,000 to 300,000 clones, approximately 81% seen once. Regarding this clone: Its target is not known.

This sequence was found in a girl aged 2-10 years in good health and CMV-seronegative. Specimen: PBMCs.

CDR3 in amino acids: CASSLYRGWNTGELFF. CDR3 DNA: TGTGCCAGCAGTTTATACAGGGGGTGGAACACCGGGGAGCTGTTTTTT. V is TRBV27 and J is TRBJ2-2; TRBD1 matches at 8 bases. The germline V gene encodes CDR1 MNHEY and CDR2 SMNVEV (reference sequence). V trimming: 1 base; J trimming: 1 base; junction bases outside the gene matches: 2. The CDR3 is 16 amino acids.